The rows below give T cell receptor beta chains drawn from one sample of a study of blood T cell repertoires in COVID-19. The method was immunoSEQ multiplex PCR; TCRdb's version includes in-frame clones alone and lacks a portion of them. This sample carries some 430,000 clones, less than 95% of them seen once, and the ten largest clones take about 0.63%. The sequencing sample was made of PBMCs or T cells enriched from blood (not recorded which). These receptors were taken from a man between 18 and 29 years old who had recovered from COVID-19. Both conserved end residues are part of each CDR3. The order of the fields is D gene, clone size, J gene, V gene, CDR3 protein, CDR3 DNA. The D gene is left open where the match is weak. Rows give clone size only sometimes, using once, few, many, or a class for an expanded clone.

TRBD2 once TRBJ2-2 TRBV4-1 CASSQDRGAGGAGELFF TGCGCCAGCAGCCAAGATCGTGGGGCGGGGGGCGCCGGGGAGCTGTTTTTT
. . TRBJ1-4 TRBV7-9 CASSLGGGVEKLFF TGTGCCAGCAGCTTAGGAGGCGGGGTTGAAAAACTGTTTTTT
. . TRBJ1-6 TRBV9 CASSVLQSPASPLHF TGTGCCAGCAGCGTTTTACAGTCTCCCGCTTCACCCCTCCACTTT
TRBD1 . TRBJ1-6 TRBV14 CASSHDRDNSPLHF TGTGCCAGCAGCCACGACAGGGATAATTCACCCCTCCACTTT
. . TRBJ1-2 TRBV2 CASSEQIYGYTF TGTGCCAGCAGCGAACAGATCTATGGCTACACCTTC
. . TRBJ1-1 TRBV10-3 CAISESAGAEAFF TGTGCCATCAGTGAGTCCGCAGGGGCTGAAGCTTTCTTT
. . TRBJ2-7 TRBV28 CASSLGGKRSYEQYF TGTGCCAGCAGTTTAGGAGGGAAGAGGTCCTACGAGCAGTACTTC
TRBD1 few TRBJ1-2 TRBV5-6 CASSLKGQGDGYTF TGTGCCAGCAGCTTAAAGGGACAGGGGGATGGCTACACCTTC
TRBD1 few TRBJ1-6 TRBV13 CASTVTGGNSPLHF TGTGCCAGCACCGTAACAGGGGGGAATTCACCCCTCCACTTT
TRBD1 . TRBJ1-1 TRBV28 CASRGQVPPEAFF TGTGCCAGCAGAGGACAGGTCCCGCCTGAAGCTTTCTTT
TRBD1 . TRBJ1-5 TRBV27 CASSLSGTGIQPQHF TGTGCCAGCAGTTTATCGGGGACAGGAATACAGCCCCAGCATTTT
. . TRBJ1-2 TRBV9 CASSGAADGYTF TGTGCCAGCAGCGGGGCCGCCGATGGCTACACCTTC
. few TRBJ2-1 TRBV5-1 CASSLAGESANEQFF TGCGCCAGCAGCTTGGCGGGGGAGTCTGCTAATGAGCAGTTCTTC
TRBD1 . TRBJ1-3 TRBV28 CASSFAMGDRRGNTIYF TGTGCCAGCAGTTTCGCGATGGGGGACAGACGTGGAAACACCATATATTTT
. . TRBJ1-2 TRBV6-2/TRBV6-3 CASSYNRQGCTF TGTGCCAGCAGTTACAATCGGCAGGGGTGCACCTTC
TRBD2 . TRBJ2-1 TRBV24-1 CATGTSGTRNNEQFF TGTGCCACTGGGACTAGCGGGACCCGCAACAATGAGCAGTTCTTC
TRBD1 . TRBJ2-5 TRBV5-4 CASSSAGTESKETQYF TGTGCCAGCAGCTCCGCCGGGACAGAATCAAAAGAGACCCAGTACTTC